This T cell receptor (beta chain) was obtained from a study of T cell responses to AZD1222 COVID-19 vaccine. The study, taken as a whole, reports: White British people made up most donors, females outnumbered males, and clonal diversity was possibly underestimated.

The repertoire was sequenced with immunoSEQ multiplex PCR; TCRdb's copy has only in-frame clones and lacks some. The repertoire has 25,000 to 30,000 clones, around 80% of them found once; the top ten carry approximately 6.3%. This clone was seen once. Its antigen is undetermined. CDR3 size: 13 residues. V lost 0 bases to trimming and J lost 2 bases, with 4 bases between them. The germline V gene has CDR1 SGHDN and CDR2 FVKESK. This clonotype was obtained from an adult in good health. The material was peripheral blood, obtained on day 0 of AZD1222 vaccination. V and J are TRBV14 and TRBJ1-1; D gene unclear. The CDR3 protein is CASSQDLNTEAFF. The CDR3 DNA follows: TGTGCCAGCAGCCAAGACCTTAACACTGAAGCTTTCTTT.